This T cell receptor beta chain was profiled in a study of brain T cells in children with intractable seizures. Whole-study results and caveats: Each case's top public CDR3 resembled known HCMV, EBV or influenza A CDR3s. Only CDR3 sequence similarity suggested viral specificity, without known HCMV serostatus. Pre-surgery blood may have been undersampled, hiding some clones.

Points on this clone: Its target is not known.

Sequencing was limited to surgery cases with top T cell transcript signatures in brain tissue. Germline lookup yields CDR1 MGHRA and CDR2 YSYEKL. Germline trimming cut 0 bases from V and 7 bases from J; bases unmatched to any gene: 12. CDR3 length: 17 amino acids. Generated by immunoSEQ multiplex PCR, the TCRdb table keeps only in-frame clones and is missing some. The sample carries approximately 2,000 clones, approximately 78% recorded once. This TCR came from a girl aged 2-15 years with tuberous sclerosis and intractable seizures. The starting material was resected brain tissue, obtained at surgery. The chain has TRBV4-1 and TRBJ2-1, with 7 bases matching TRBD2. The CDR3 DNA reads TGCGCCAGCAGCCAAGATAGCGGGCCCCCCGGGAGGAATGAGCAGTTCTTC. It is translated as CASSQDSGPPGRNEQFF.